This T cell receptor (beta chain) appears in the sequencing data of a study of blood T cell repertoires in COVID-19. Study as a whole: From T cells, B-cell-depleted T cells, or PBMCs came the material, which was cDNA or gDNA.

Profiling relied on immunoSEQ multiplex PCR, and the TCRdb table lists in-frame clones only, not all of them. The sample contains more than 250,000 clones, about 83% of which appear only once. Recovery meant two consecutive negative NP/OP PCR tests, professional clearance, or resolved symptoms. Trimming removed 5 bases at V and 6 bases at J, with 28 bases between. Germline V gives CDR1 LNHNV, CDR2 YYDKDF (reference sequence). This CDR3 region has 18 residues. The sample consisted of PBMCs or T cells enriched from blood (not recorded which). This sequence was found in a woman in her thirties or forties who had recovered from COVID-19. The rearrangement links TRBV15 to TRBJ1-1; a possible D gene is TRBD1 (6 bases). The CDR3 sequence: CATSPEYGRTDLGAEAFF. In nucleotides, the CDR3 is TGTGCCACCAGCCCAGAGTATGGCCGGACAGACCTAGGGGCTGAAGCTTTCTTT. The full variable domain, its missing parts supplied by reference TRBV15 and TRBJ1-1, is DAMVIQNPRYQVTQFGKPVTLSCSQTLNHNVMYWYQQKSSQAPKLLFHYYDKDFNNEADTPDNFQSRRPNTSFCFLDIRSPGLGDTAMYLCATSPEYGRTDLGAEAFFGQGTRLTVV.